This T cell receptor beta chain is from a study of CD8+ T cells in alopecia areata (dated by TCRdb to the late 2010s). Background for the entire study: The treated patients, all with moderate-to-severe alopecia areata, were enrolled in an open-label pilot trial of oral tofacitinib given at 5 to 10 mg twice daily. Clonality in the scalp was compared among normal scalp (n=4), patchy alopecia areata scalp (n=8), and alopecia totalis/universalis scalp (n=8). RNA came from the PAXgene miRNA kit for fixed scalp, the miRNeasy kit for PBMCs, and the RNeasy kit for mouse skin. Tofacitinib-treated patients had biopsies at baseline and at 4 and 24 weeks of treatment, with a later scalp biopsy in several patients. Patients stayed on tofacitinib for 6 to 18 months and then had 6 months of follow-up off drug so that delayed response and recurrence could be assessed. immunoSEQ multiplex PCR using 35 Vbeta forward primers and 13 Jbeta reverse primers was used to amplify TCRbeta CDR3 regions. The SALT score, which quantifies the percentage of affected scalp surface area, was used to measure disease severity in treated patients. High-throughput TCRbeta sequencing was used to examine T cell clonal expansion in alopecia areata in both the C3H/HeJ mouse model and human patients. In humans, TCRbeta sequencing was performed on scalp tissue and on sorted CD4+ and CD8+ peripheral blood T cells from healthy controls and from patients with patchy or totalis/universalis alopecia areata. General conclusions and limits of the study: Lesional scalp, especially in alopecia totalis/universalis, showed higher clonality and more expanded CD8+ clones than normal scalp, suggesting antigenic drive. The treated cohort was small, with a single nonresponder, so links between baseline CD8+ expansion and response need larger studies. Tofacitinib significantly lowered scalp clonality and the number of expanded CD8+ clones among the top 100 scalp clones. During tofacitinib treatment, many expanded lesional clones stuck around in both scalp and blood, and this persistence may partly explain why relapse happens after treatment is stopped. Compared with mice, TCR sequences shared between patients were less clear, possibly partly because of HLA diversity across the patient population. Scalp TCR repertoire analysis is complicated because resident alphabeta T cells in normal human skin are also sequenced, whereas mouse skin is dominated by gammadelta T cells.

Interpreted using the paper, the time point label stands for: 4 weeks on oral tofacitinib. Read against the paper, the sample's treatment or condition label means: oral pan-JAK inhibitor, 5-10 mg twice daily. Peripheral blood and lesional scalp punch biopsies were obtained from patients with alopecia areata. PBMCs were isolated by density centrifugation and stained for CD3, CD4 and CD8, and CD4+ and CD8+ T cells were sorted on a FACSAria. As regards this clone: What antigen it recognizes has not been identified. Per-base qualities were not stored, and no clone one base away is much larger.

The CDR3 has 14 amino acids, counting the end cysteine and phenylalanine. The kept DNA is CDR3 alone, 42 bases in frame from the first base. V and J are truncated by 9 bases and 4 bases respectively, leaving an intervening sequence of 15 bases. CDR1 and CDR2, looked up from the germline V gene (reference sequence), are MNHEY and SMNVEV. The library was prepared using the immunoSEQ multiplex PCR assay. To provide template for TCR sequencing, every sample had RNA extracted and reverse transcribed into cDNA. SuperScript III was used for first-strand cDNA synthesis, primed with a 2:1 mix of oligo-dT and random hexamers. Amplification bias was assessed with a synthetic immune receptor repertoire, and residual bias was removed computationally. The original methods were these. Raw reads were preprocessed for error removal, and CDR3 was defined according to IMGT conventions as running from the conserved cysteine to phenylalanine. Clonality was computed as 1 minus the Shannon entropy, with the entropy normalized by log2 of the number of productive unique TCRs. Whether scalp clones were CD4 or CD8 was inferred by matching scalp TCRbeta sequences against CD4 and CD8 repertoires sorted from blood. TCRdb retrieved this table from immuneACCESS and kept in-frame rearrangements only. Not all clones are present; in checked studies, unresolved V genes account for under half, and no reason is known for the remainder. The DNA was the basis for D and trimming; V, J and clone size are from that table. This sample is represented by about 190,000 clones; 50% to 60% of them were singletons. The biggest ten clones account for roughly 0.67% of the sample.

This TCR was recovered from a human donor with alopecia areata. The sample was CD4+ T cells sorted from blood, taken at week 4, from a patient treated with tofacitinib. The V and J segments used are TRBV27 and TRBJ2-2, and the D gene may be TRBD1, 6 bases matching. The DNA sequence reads TGTGCCAGTACACCGGGACACCGCACCGGGGAGCTGTTTTTT. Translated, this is CASTPGHRTGELFF.